The next 14 T cell receptor beta chains were all read from a single sample in a study of identical twins. MiXCR, applied by TCRdb to the 5' RACE reads, yields one record per CDR3 protein. The sample consists of 400,000 to 500,000 distinct CDR3 sequences, 14% of them appearing once. These same data were also listed under a study on yellow fever vaccine responses in identical twins.

The specimen sequenced was CD4+ T cells sorted from blood. These receptors were taken from a woman between 18 and 30 years old in good health.

This clonotype occurred a few times. The chain couples TRBV24-1 to TRBJ2-3; D remains unclear. CDR1 KGHDR and CDR2 SFDVKD come from the germline V gene. V was trimmed by 3 bases and J by 0 bases, leaving 6 bases between them. The CDR3 runs 14 residues. The CDR3 DNA reads TGTGCCACCAGTGATGTCCAAAGCACAGATACGCAGTATTTT. Encoded protein: CATSDVQSTDTQYF.

For the CDR3, the DNA is TGTGCCAGCAGCCAAGTGGGTAAGGCAGGGGTTTGGAACATTCAGTACTTC. Translated, it gives CASSQVGKAGVWNIQYF. The chain couples TRBV3-1 to TRBJ2-4, with a weak D call TRBD1 (6 bases). The germline gives CDR1 LGHDT, CDR2 YNNKEL (reference sequence). Trimming removed 1 base from V and 7 bases from J, with 20 bases in between. The CDR3 sequence is 17 residues long.

V usage is TRBV7-2 and J usage is TRBJ2-7; maybe TRBD1 (6 bases). The CDR3 covers 15 residues. CDR1 and CDR2 from the germline V gene are SGHTA and FQGNSA. V was pared by 1 base and J by 3 bases, with 13 bases between. CDR3 region: CASSLGWTANYEQYF. The CDR3 nucleotides read TGTGCCAGCAGCTTAGGGTGGACAGCCAACTACGAGCAGTACTTC.

This clonotype has just a few counts. The chain recombines TRBV19 with TRBJ2-6, with no clear D. Germline CDR1 reads LNHDA; CDR2 reads SQIVND (reference sequence). V was trimmed by 0 bases and J by 2 bases, leaving 11 bases between them. The CDR3 sequence is 17 residues long. The CDR3 DNA reads as TGTGCCAGTAGTATAGATCTAGGTGGGGCTGGGGCCAACGTCCTGACTTTC. It specifies CASSIDLGGAGANVLTF.

This clonotype was recorded at least ten times. V usage is TRBV12-3 or TRBV12-4 and J usage is TRBJ2-3; possible D gene TRBD2, 6 bases. Trimming removed 5 bases from V and 1 base from J, with 19 bases in between. CDR3 length equals 17 residues. CDR3 protein: CASSTAEGLPRTDTQYF. The CDR3 DNA is TGTGCCAGCAGTACTGCGGAGGGCCTTCCACGCACAGATACGCAGTATTTT.

CDR3 sequence (DNA): TGTGCCAGCATATTGTCCAATGAGCAGTTCTTC. This encodes CASILSNEQFF. V is TRBV6-6 and J is TRBJ2-1, with no clear D. Germline V gene data show CDR1 as MNHNY and CDR2 as SVGAGI (reference sequence). This CDR3 comprises 11 residues. V lost 7 bases to trimming and J lost 6 bases, with 7 bases between them.

This clonotype was observed a few times. The genes are TRBV20-1 and TRBJ2-7, with a weak D call TRBD1 (6 bases). CDR1 and CDR2 (germline): DFQATT, SNEGSKA (reference sequence). The V and J ends lost 5 bases and 3 bases respectively, with 11 bases between them. This CDR3 is built from 12 residues. The CDR3 DNA is TGCAGTGCTTCCCGGGACATCTACGAGCAGTACTTC. Its protein is CSASRDIYEQYF.

The chain couples TRBV5-1 to TRBJ2-3, with D maybe TRBD1 (6 bases). Trimming took 4 bases from V and 6 from J, leaving 15 bases between them. The CDR3 is made up of 14 amino acids. The V gene's germline CDR1 is SGHRS and CDR2 YFSETQ. CDR3 in amino acids: CASSPGTTRDTQYF. The CDR3 DNA reads as TGCGCCAGCAGCCCCGGGACAACCAGGGATACGCAGTATTTT.

The rearrangement joins TRBV27 to TRBJ2-2; 10 bases agree with TRBD1. Trimming at V came to 4 bases and at J to 10 bases, leaving 12 bases not matched to a gene. The CDR3 has 16 amino acids. Germline CDR1 reads MNHEY; CDR2 reads SMNVEV (reference sequence). The CDR3 DNA reads TGTGCCAGCAGTTACTACCGGGACAGGGGAGTTGTGGAGCTGTTTTTT. It is translated as CASSYYRDRGVVELFF.

This chain uses TRBV20-1 with TRBJ2-7; 11 nucleotides align to TRBD2. CDR1 DFQATT and CDR2 SNEGSKA come from the germline V gene (reference sequence). The length of the CDR3 is 15 residues. Trimming at V came to 5 bases and at J to 5 bases, leaving 11 bases not matched to a gene. The CDR3 region has the DNA TGCAGTGCTGCGGAACTAGCGGGGGTCATGGACGAGCAGTACTTC. As protein: CSAAELAGVMDEQYF.

The chain combines TRBV3-1 with TRBJ1-3; unclear D gene. The CDR3 sequence is 13 residues long. With 2 bases removed from V and 5 bases from J, the gap between germline ends came to 7 bases. Germline CDR1 and CDR2: LGHDT and YNNKEL (reference sequence). CDR3 in amino acids: CASSQHLRNTIYF. The DNA of the CDR3 is TGTGCCAGCAGCCAACACCTTCGAAACACCATATATTTT.

This clonotype was seen at least ten times. The rearrangement uses TRBV5-5 and TRBJ1-5; 9 bases fit TRBD1. With V trimmed by 5 bases and J by 7 bases, 16 bases remained unmatched. Germline V gene lookup returns CDR1 SGHKS and CDR2 YYEKEE (reference sequence). This CDR3 comprises 17 residues. The CDR3 protein is CASSSGQGVRQFQPQHF. The CDR3 nucleotides read TGTGCCAGCAGTTCGGGACAGGGTGTCAGACAATTCCAGCCCCAGCATTTT.

The chain is built from TRBV5-1 and TRBJ2-2; 9 bases are a match to TRBD1. The ends lost 7 bases at V and 4 bases at J; junction bases unmatched: 11. This CDR3 comprises 16 residues. Germline V gene sequence: CDR1 SGHRS, CDR2 YFSETQ. Here the CDR3 reads CASHIPDRGLTGELFF. Here the CDR3 DNA reads TGCGCCAGCCATATCCCGGACAGGGGTCTCACCGGGGAGCTGTTTTTT.

This clonotype was seen a handful of times. The chain recombines TRBV7-9 with TRBJ2-1; no clear D gene. The V end was cut by 7 bases, the J end by 8 bases, with 24 bases between. Germline V lookup: CDR1 SEHNR, CDR2 FQNEAQ (reference sequence). The CDR3 covers 16 residues. As DNA, the CDR3 is TGTGCCAGCACCCATCGGTCCTCTCCGATTTACGATGAGCAGTTCTTC. Its protein is CASTHRSSPIYDEQFF.